This T cell receptor beta chain was obtained from a study of blood T cell repertoires in COVID-19. Study in general: Samples came from the United States, Italy and Spain, spanning acute and convalescent COVID-19. T cells, B-cell-depleted T cells, or PBMCs supplied cDNA or gDNA.

Authors' analysis steps: Estimation of nucleated cell counts was performed using reference gene primer amplification. Profiling relied on immunoSEQ multiplex PCR, and the TCRdb table lists in-frame clones only, not all of them. V, J and clone size are taken as reported in that table, and D and trimming were inferred from the DNA itself. The data show approximately 160,000 clones, around four fifths seen once. The sequence was collected from a human donor in a cohort sampled during active COVID-19. Material: peripheral blood.

CDR3 region: CASSPGQGAPGGNEQFF. CDR3 DNA sequence: TGTGCCAGCAGTCCGGGACAGGGGGCACCGGGTGGCAATGAGCAGTTCTTC. The chain has TRBV27 and TRBJ2-1; 12 bases agree with TRBD1. V dropped 5 bases and J dropped 6; count of bases not matched to a gene: 11. The germline CDR1 and CDR2 sequences are MNHEY and SMNVEV (reference sequence). This CDR3 spans 17 amino acids.